This T cell receptor beta chain was retrieved from a study of T-cell memory formation after mild COVID-19. A note on this clonotype: The junction departs from germline at one end; a sequencing error may be responsible.

TCRdb itself ran the 5' RACE reads through MiXCR, one entry per CDR3 protein. The sample consists of approximately 300,000 distinct CDR3 sequences, 19% of them appearing once. The CDR3 extends over 11 amino acids. Germline CDR1 and CDR2: SGHAT and FQNNGV. The specimen sequenced was PBMCs or a T cell subset sorted from them (not recorded which). The receptor was derived from a man aged 18 to 29 who had mild COVID-19 (a few samples of this study predate the infection). Cell type and time point are not known. V and J are TRBV11-2 and TRBJ2-7; no firm D call. CDR3 sequence reads: CASSVEYEQYF. The DNA for the CDR3 is TGTGCCAGCAGCGTAGAGTACGAGCAGTACTTC.